This TCR beta chain was documented in a study of Ad26.COV2.S vaccination and SARS-CoV-2 variants. Study context: Once or twice, 56 days apart, Ad26.COV2.S was delivered intramuscularly. Study results and caveats: Vaccine recipients posted higher spike-specific TCR breadth than their placebo counterparts.

Regarding treatment: roughly 20 received Ad26.COV2.S at low or high dose, single or two shots; about 5 received placebo; per-sample allocation not given. Following the first vaccine or placebo injection, samples were taken on day 63. TCRdb keeps only in-frame clones here, not all; method: immunoSEQ multiplex PCR. Found here are 350,000 to 500,000 clones, over 75% of them singletons; the top ten hold 9.5% to 15%. As to this clone: What it recognizes is unknown.

CDR3 length equals 13 residues. V was cut by 0 bases and J by 4 bases, with 6 bases left in between. The germline V gene has CDR1 MDHEN and CDR2 SYDVKM. The material sequenced was peripheral blood, taken in a trial of Ad26.COV2.S vaccine versus placebo. The origin of this receptor is a person between 18 and 60 years old who received the Ad26.COV2.S COVID-19 vaccine or a placebo. The chain combines TRBV28 with TRBJ1-1, with a possible D match to TRBD1 (5 bases). The CDR3 here is CASSLWGGTEAFF. The CDR3 DNA is TGTGCCAGCAGTTTATGGGGGGGCACTGAAGCTTTCTTT.